This T cell receptor beta chain was sequenced for a study of blood T cell repertoires in COVID-19. Across the whole study: Specimens from acute and convalescent COVID-19 originated in the United States, Italy and Spain. Nucleic acid was either cDNA or gDNA, and it came from T cells, B-cell-depleted T cells, or PBMCs.

This CDR3 has 16 amino acids. In the source study's methods: The authors estimated nucleated cell counts from reference gene primer amplification. TCRdb's copy holds only in-frame clones and misses some; the assay was immunoSEQ multiplex PCR. D and trimming come from the DNA, and the V and J calls and clone size come from that table. The data show 150,000 or so clones, with 75% to 90% seen just once and approximately 6.5% held by the top ten. This TCR came from an elderly man with acute or convalescent COVID-19. This chain uses TRBV7-5 with TRBJ1-5. TRBV7-5 is marked as a pseudogene. Material: peripheral blood. The CDR3 DNA reads as TGTGCCAGACCGCCCGGCGGAACCCCCAGCAATCAGCCCCAGCATTTT. This sequence encodes CARPPGGTPSNQPQHF.